These 23 T cell receptor beta chains originate from one sample sequenced in a study of OX40 agonist ivuxolimab in advanced cancers. Clones were sequenced by immunoSEQ multiplex PCR, and TCRdb holds only the in-frame ones, with some missing. The data show about 48,000 clones, more than 75% seen once. The specimen was CD4+ or CD8+ T cells sorted from blood, collected in a trial of the OX40 agonist ivuxolimab. Every receptor here comes from an adult with an advanced solid tumor such as melanoma, head and neck, liver or kidney cancer.

The chain combines TRBV2 with TRBJ1-1, with D possibly being TRBD1 (5 bases). Germline CDR1 reads SNHLY; CDR2 reads FYNNEI. CDR3 length: 15 residues. The V end was cut by 6 bases, the J end by 0 bases, with 14 bases between. CDR3 bases: TGTGCCAGCAGAGTCTCGGGACTGGTGAACACTGAAGCTTTCTTT. Translated: CASRVSGLVNTEAFF.

J is TRBJ1-2 and V is TRBV6-4, with D tentatively TRBD1 (6 bases). Germline V gene data show CDR1 as MRHNA and CDR2 as SNTAGT. V was trimmed by 6 bases and J by 8 bases, leaving 16 bases between them. This CDR3 has 13 amino acids. Here the CDR3 reads CASSSEGGSGYTF. CDR3 bases: TGTGCCAGCAGCTCGGAGGGGGGGAGCGGCTACACCTTC.

This sequence joins TRBV7-9 and TRBJ1-5; no reliable D call. Trimming left V 6 bases short and J 6 bases short, with 9 bases between. This CDR3 comprises 12 residues. CDR1 and CDR2 (germline): SEHNR, FQNEAQ (reference sequence). The CDR3 DNA follows: TGTGCCAGCAGTTTTGAGTTTCAGCCCCAGCATTTT. Its translation: CASSFEFQPQHF.

V gene TRBV30 combines with J gene TRBJ2-7; D gene uncertain. The germline V and J ends were trimmed by 4 bases and 4 bases, with 14 bases remaining between them. The CDR3 is made up of 13 amino acids. Germline-derived CDR1 and CDR2 are GTSNPN and SVGIG (reference sequence). The CDR3 region is CAWMGVNGYEQYF. CDR3 in DNA: TGTGCCTGGATGGGCGTCAACGGGTACGAGCAGTACTTC.

This clone was seen a single time. The V call is TRBV7-2, the J call TRBJ2-7, with 10 bases that match TRBD2. V lost 6 bases, J lost 6 bases, and 5 bases stayed unmatched. The CDR3 has 13 amino acids. The V gene's germline CDR1 is SGHTA and CDR2 FQGNSA. CDR3 sequence reads: CASSPGLASEQYF. CDR3 nucleotides: TGTGCCAGCAGTCCGGGACTAGCGAGCGAGCAGTACTTC. Filled out from reference TRBV7-2 and TRBJ2-7, the complete variable domain reads GAGVSQSPSNKVTEKGKDVELRCDPISGHTALYWYRQSLGQGLEFLIYFQGNSAPDKSGLPSDRFSAERTGGSVSTLTIQRTQQEDSAVYLCASSPGLASEQYFGPGTRLTVT.

This CDR3 reads CASSGQGANQPQHF. Here the CDR3 DNA reads TGTGCCAGCAGTGGACAGGGGGCTAATCAGCCCCAGCATTTT. The V call is TRBV2, the J call TRBJ1-5; TRBD1 agrees at 10 bases. The CDR3 length is 14 residues. Per germline, CDR1 SNHLY and CDR2 FYNNEI. Trimming at V came to 4 bases and at J to 4 bases, leaving 1 base not matched to a gene.

The chain recombines TRBV6-5 with TRBJ2-5; 8 nucleotides agree with TRBD2. The J call is doubtful: the DNA matches TRBJ2-7 better. From germline, CDR1 is MNHEY and CDR2 SVGAGI. CDR3 length equals 14 residues. CDR3 loop: CASSPQRGSYEQYF. Here the CDR3 DNA reads TGTGCCAGCAGTCCCCAGCGGGGGAGCTACGAGCAGTACTTC.

The chain is built from TRBV5-1 and TRBJ1-1; TRBD1 matches at 7 bases. The CDR3 covers 14 residues. V trimming: 7 bases; J trimming: 2 bases; junction bases outside the gene matches: 8. The germline V gene has CDR1 SGHRS and CDR2 YFSETQ. The CDR3 loop is CASSGQAVNTEAFF. The CDR3 DNA is TGCGCCAGCTCAGGACAGGCCGTAAACACTGAAGCTTTCTTT.

The chain is built from TRBV4-1 and TRBJ2-7; D remains ambiguous. V was pared by 2 bases and J by 3 bases, with 8 bases between. CDR1 and CDR2 from the germline V gene are MGHRA and YSYEKL. This CDR3 spans 13 amino acids. The chain's CDR3 is CASSQTPVYEQYF. CDR3 coding DNA: TGCGCCAGCAGCCAAACGCCCGTCTACGAGCAGTACTTC.

V usage is TRBV11-2 and J usage is TRBJ2-3; maybe TRBD1 (6 bases). Trimming shortened V by 5 bases and J by 0 bases, and 18 bases separated the two germline ends. The germline V gene encodes CDR1 SGHAT and CDR2 FQNNGV. This CDR3 spans 17 amino acids. The CDR3 nucleotides read TGTGCCAGCAGCCTTACGACGACAGGACGAAGCACAGATACGCAGTATTTT. Translated, it gives CASSLTTTGRSTDTQYF. The complete variable domain, with remaining parts taken from reference TRBV11-2 and TRBJ2-3, reads EAGVAQSPRYKIIEKRQSVAFWCNPISGHATLYWYQQILGQGPKLLIQFQNNGVVDDSQLPKDRFSAERLKGVDSTLKIQPAKLEDSAVYLCASSLTTTGRSTDTQYFGPGTRLTVL.

This clone showed up just a few times. V gene TRBV4-1 combines with J gene TRBJ1-5, with D unclear. Trimming took 0 bases from V and 5 from J, leaving 17 bases between them. In germline, CDR1 is MGHRA, CDR2 YSYEKL. CDR3 size: 17 residues. Written as DNA, the CDR3 is TGCGCCAGCAGCCAAGAACCCGATTATTACTCCGATCAGCCCCAGCATTTT. Its translation: CASSQEPDYYSDQPQHF.

V is TRBV25-1 and J is TRBJ2-7; no clear D gene. CDR1 is MGHDK, CDR2 SYGVNS, per germline. Trimming shortened V by 1 base and J by 0 bases, and 7 bases separated the two germline ends. CDR3 length: 14 residues. The CDR3 DNA sequence: TGTGCCAGCAGTGAATCTGTATCCTCCTACGAGCAGTACTTC. This encodes CASSESVSSYEQYF.

This clone showed up just once. The chain links TRBV9 to TRBJ1-4; D unresolved. The ends were cut back, 0 bases at V and 0 bases at J, with 6 bases in the middle. CDR1 is SGDLS, CDR2 YYNGEE, per germline. This CDR3 region has 15 residues. As DNA, the CDR3 is TGTGCCAGCAGCGTAGGGGATACAACTAATGAAAAACTGTTTTTT. It specifies CASSVGDTTNEKLFF.

This chain connects TRBV21-1 to TRBJ2-7; the table's D call of TRBD1 was not tested on the DNA. TRBV21-1 is listed as a pseudogene. The CDR3 loop spans 17 amino acids. DNA for the CDR3: TGTGCCAGCAGCAAAGCGGGGACAGGGGCGGCGTTTTACGAGCAGTACTTC. As protein: CASSKAGTGAAFYEQYF.

The chain is built from TRBV6-1 and TRBJ2-2; D may be TRBD1 (5 bases). V dropped 6 bases and J dropped 4 bases, with 15 bases sitting between them. From germline, CDR1 is MNHNS and CDR2 SASEGT. The CDR3 has 15 residues. CDR3 residues: CASRRAGSGTGELFF. As DNA, the CDR3 is TGTGCCAGCAGACGGGCAGGGTCAGGCACCGGGGAGCTGTTTTTT.

Remarks on this clone: The junction does not match germline at one end; this may be a read error. The rearrangement uses TRBV6-5 and TRBJ2-1; TRBD2 agrees at 10 bases. This CDR3 comprises 12 residues. Germline-derived CDR1 and CDR2 are MNHEY and SVGAGI. The CDR3 is CASSGGYSEQFF. CDR3 nucleotides: TGTGCCAGTAGCGGGGGGTACAGTGAGCAGTTCTTC.

This clone has only one observation. The rearrangement links TRBV4-1 to TRBJ1-1, with TRBD1 as a possible D gene (5 bases). V dropped 4 bases and J dropped 1 base, with 19 bases sitting between them. Germline CDR1 MGHRA, CDR2 YSYEKL. The CDR3 is made up of 17 amino acids. The CDR3 protein is CASSPLNRDGGNTEAFF. The CDR3, as DNA: TGCGCCAGCAGCCCCCTCAACCGGGACGGAGGGAACACTGAAGCTTTCTTT.

The rearrangement uses TRBV2 and TRBJ1-2, with D unresolved. Germline CDR1 SNHLY, CDR2 FYNNEI. The CDR3 sequence is 13 residues long. Trimming took off 4 bases at V and 1 base at J, with 7 bases between the two ends. CDR3 sequence: CASSARGNYGYTF. CDR3 DNA sequence: TGTGCCAGCAGTGCTCGTGGTAACTATGGCTACACCTTC.

This clone was observed a few times. V is TRBV7-3 and J is TRBJ2-1; D unclear. V lost 1 base to trimming and J lost 0 bases, with 22 bases between them. This CDR3 is built from 20 residues. Per the germline V gene, CDR1 is SGHTA and CDR2 is FQGTGA. This chain's CDR3 is CASSLNPLRIDGSSYNEQFF. CDR3 nucleotide sequence: TGTGCCAGCAGCTTAAACCCCCTCCGAATCGACGGAAGCTCCTACAATGAGCAGTTCTTC. Full variable domain (remainder filled in from reference TRBV7-3 and TRBJ2-1): GAGVSQTPSNKVTEKGKYVELRCDPISGHTALYWYRQSLGQGPEFLIYFQGTGAADDSGLPNDRFFAVRPEGSVSTLKIQRTERGDSAVYLCASSLNPLRIDGSSYNEQFFGPGTRLTVL.

The chain is built from TRBV28 and TRBJ2-7; TRBD2 aligns across 10 bases. The CDR3 sequence is 15 residues long. Germline CDR1 is MDHEN and CDR2 is SYDVKM. V shed 5 bases and J 6 bases; nucleotides not matched to a gene: 10. CDR3 residues: CASSPLAGERFEQYF. CDR3 in DNA: TGTGCCAGCAGTCCTCTAGCGGGAGAAAGGTTCGAGCAGTACTTC. Using reference TRBV28 and TRBJ2-7 for the parts outside the CDR3, the full variable domain is DVKVTQSSRYLVKRTGEKVFLECVQDMDHENMFWYRQDPGLGLRLIYFSYDVKMKEKGDIPEGYSVSREKKERFSLILESASTNQTSMYLCASSPLAGERFEQYFGPGTRLTVT.

The chain joins TRBV19 to TRBJ2-7, with a possible D match to TRBD1 (6 bases). CDR3 size: 14 residues. The V and J ends lost 3 bases and 5 bases respectively, with 14 bases between them. The germline V gene encodes CDR1 LNHDA and CDR2 SQIVND (reference sequence). CDR3 sequence reads: CASSISRGSHEQYF. The CDR3 region has the DNA TGTGCCAGTAGTATCAGCAGGGGAAGTCACGAGCAGTACTTC.

V is TRBV10-3 and J is TRBJ2-1, with 11 bases lining up with TRBD2. The CDR3 has 16 amino acids. Germline CDR1 reads ENHRY; CDR2 reads SYGVKD. V lost 6 bases and J lost 2; bases outside the gene matches: 6. The DNA for the CDR3 is TGTGCCATCAGAGTAGCGGGGGGGGAAACCTACAATGAGCAGTTCTTC. The encoded protein is CAIRVAGGETYNEQFF.

This chain uses TRBV5-5 with TRBJ1-3; no definite D call. CDR1 and CDR2 (germline): SGHKS, YYEKEE (reference sequence). This CDR3 comprises 17 residues. V lost 0 bases to trimming and J lost 4 bases, with 17 bases between them. The chain's CDR3 is CASSLVPGQVAGNTIYF. CDR3 in DNA: TGTGCCAGCAGCTTGGTTCCTGGGCAGGTAGCAGGAAACACCATATATTTT.